This T cell receptor (beta chain) was identified during a study of early T cells in non-severe SARS-CoV-2 infection. Individual cDNA molecules received unique molecular identifiers during library preparation. MiXCR, run by TCRdb on the 5' RACE reads, gives a single entry per CDR3 protein. The table has about 77,000 distinct CDR3 sequences, 9.5% to 15% seen once. This clonotype was sampled from an adult who was a healthcare worker with PCR-confirmed SARS-CoV-2 infection or an uninfected control (not recorded which). The donor label of this sample is uncertain. The material was whole blood, obtained at baseline.

CDR3 bases: TGCAGTGCTAGGACCGGAGGGCCTTTAGATACGCAGTATTTT. Translating it yields CSARTGGPLDTQYF. V usage is TRBV20-1 and J usage is TRBJ2-3; perhaps TRBD2 as D (6 bases). Germline assignment: CDR1 DFQATT and CDR2 SNEGSKA (reference sequence). The CDR3 has 14 residues. V was clipped by 3 bases and J by 5 bases, with 15 bases between them.